This T cell receptor beta chain originates from a study of blood T cell repertoires in COVID-19. Study background: Acute-phase and convalescent COVID-19 samples originated in the United States, Italy and Spain. T cells, B-cell-depleted T cells, or PBMCs provided the cDNA or gDNA that served as material.

V lost 3 bases to trimming and J lost 1 base, with 19 bases between them. Germline values: CDR1 KGHSH, CDR2 LQKENI. The CDR3 spans 17 residues. How the authors handled the data: Reference gene primer amplification gave nucleated cell count estimates. Here immunoSEQ multiplex PCR was the method, and the copy in TCRdb shows in-frame clones only, minus some. V and J calls and clone size are copied from that table; D and trimming were computed from the DNA. The table shows 99,000 or so clones, with about 75% occurring only once. Sequencing was performed on peripheral blood. The chain uses TRBV18 and TRBJ2-7; maybe TRBD1 (5 bases). This TCR was sampled from a woman in her 70s with acute or convalescent COVID-19. The CDR3 nucleotides are TGTGCCAGCTCACCGAGACAGTCTACAACCACTTCCTACGAGCAGTACTTC. This codes for CASSPRQSTTTSYEQYF.